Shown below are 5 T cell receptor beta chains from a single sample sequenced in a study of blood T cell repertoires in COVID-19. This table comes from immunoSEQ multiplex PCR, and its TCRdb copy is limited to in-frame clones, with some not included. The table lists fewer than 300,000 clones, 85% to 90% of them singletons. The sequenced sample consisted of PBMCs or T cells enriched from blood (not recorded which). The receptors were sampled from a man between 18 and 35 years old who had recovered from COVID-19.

CDR3: CASSRPGLAVYNEQFF. In nucleotides, the CDR3 is TGTGCCAGTAGCAGACCGGGACTAGCGGTCTACAATGAGCAGTTCTTC. The rearrangement uses TRBV19 and TRBJ2-1; 11 nucleotides match TRBD2. Losses at the gene ends were 6 bases for V and 3 bases for J; bases not matched to a gene: 7. Germline-derived CDR1 and CDR2 are LNHDA and SQIVND (reference sequence). This CDR3 has 16 amino acids. The entire variable domain, with the rest obtained from reference TRBV19 and TRBJ2-1, is as follows: DGGITQSPKYLFRKEGQNVTLSCEQNLNHDAMYWYRQDPGQGLRLIYYSQIVNDFQKGDIAEGYSVSREKKESFPLTVTSAQKNPTAFYLCASSRPGLAVYNEQFFGPGTRLTVL.

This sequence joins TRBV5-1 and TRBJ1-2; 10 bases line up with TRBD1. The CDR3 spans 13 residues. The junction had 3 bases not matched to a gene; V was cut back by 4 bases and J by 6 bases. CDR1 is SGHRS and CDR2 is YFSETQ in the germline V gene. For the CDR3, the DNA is TGCGCCAGCAGCGTGGGGACAGGGGATGGCTACACCTTC. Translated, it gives CASSVGTGDGYTF.

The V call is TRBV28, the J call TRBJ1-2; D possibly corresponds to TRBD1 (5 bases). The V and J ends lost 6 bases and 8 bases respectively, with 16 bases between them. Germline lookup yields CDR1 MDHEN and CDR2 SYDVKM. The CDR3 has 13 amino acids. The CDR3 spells CASSPGQGGGYTF. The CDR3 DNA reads TGTGCCAGCAGCCCCGGTCAGGGCGGCGGCTACACCTTC.

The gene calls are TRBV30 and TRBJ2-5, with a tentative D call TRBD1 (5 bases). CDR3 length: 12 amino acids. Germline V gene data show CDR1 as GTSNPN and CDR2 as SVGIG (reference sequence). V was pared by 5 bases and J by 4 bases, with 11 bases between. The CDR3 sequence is CAWSGSGETQYF. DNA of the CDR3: TGTGCCTGGTCAGGGTCTGGAGAGACCCAGTACTTC. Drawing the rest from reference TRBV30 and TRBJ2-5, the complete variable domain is SQTIHQWPATLVQPVGSPLSLECTVEGTSNPNLYWYRQAAGRGLQLLFYSVGIGQISSEVPQNLSASRPQDRQFILSSKKLLLSDSGFYLCAWSGSGETQYFGPGTRLLVL.

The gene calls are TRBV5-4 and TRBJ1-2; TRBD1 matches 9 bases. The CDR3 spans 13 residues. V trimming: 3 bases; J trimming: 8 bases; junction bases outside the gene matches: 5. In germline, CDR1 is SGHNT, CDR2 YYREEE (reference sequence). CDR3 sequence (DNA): TGTGCCAGCAGCTCACAGGGGGCGCGGGGCTACACCTTC. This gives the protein CASSSQGARGYTF.